A single sample gave rise to the 23 T cell receptor beta chains below, sequenced in a study of CD8 T cells in ankylosing spondylitis. Via MiXCR, TCRdb re-called the 5' RACE reads, giving one row per CDR3 protein. The repertoire holds some 250,000 distinct CDR3 sequences, with roughly a quarter as singletons. Sequencing input: blood, either unsorted or a sorted T cell fraction (not recorded which). The source of these receptors is a male donor with ankylosing spondylitis or in good health (not recorded which).

This clonotype was detected ten times or more. The CDR3 reads CASSHTVVRGPPVNEQFF. Here the CDR3 DNA reads TGCGCCAGCAGCCACACCGTCGTTAGGGGTCCACCCGTAAATGAGCAGTTCTTC. The V and J genes are TRBV4-1 and TRBJ2-1; TRBD1 might be the D (5 bases). Per the germline V gene, CDR1 is MGHRA and CDR2 is YSYEKL. The germline V and J ends were trimmed by 3 bases and 7 bases, with 25 bases remaining between them. This CDR3 is built from 18 residues.

V and J are TRBV29-1 and TRBJ2-2; no definite D call. Germline values: CDR1 SQVTM, CDR2 ANQGSEA. This CDR3 region has 12 residues. Trimming stripped 0 bases from V and 6 bases from J, with 5 bases between. The CDR3 spells CSVEDGPGELFF. The DNA for the CDR3 is TGCAGCGTTGAAGACGGGCCCGGGGAGCTGTTTTTT.

This clonotype was counted at least ten times. The chain joins TRBV12-3 or TRBV12-4 to TRBJ1-6; unclear D gene. Trimming removed 3 bases from V and 7 bases from J, with 4 bases in between. The CDR3 contains 12 residues. This CDR3 is CASSFGNSPLHF. The CDR3 coding sequence is TGTGCCAGCAGTTTTGGGAATTCACCCCTCCACTTT.

This clonotype has at least ten counts. The rearrangement uses TRBV29-1 and TRBJ2-3; perhaps TRBD2 as D (7 bases). This CDR3 has 16 amino acids. Germline CDR1 is SQVTM and CDR2 is ANQGSEA. V lost 2 bases and J lost 3, with 18 bases in between. The chain's CDR3 is CSVERGGLASTDTQYF. The CDR3 bases are TGCAGCGTTGAAAGGGGGGGGCTAGCATCAACAGATACGCAGTATTTT.

The gene calls are TRBV7-8 and TRBJ2-3; a weak D match, TRBD2 (6 bases). Germline V gene sequence: CDR1 SGHVS, CDR2 FQNEAQ. The CDR3 has 12 residues. The V end lost 11 bases, the J end lost 5 bases, and 14 bases lay between the germline ends. The CDR3 sequence is CAWGSGVDTQYF. The CDR3, as DNA: TGTGCCTGGGGGTCGGGGGTAGATACGCAGTATTTT.

This chain links TRBV12-3 or TRBV12-4 with TRBJ2-7; the D is unclear. CDR3 size: 16 residues. V was cut by 3 bases and J by 0 bases, with 15 bases left in between. The CDR3 sequence: CASSFTVGPSSYEQYF. The CDR3 DNA reads TGTGCCAGCAGTTTTACCGTCGGTCCAAGCTCCTACGAGCAGTACTTC.

This clonotype appeared many times. The chain employs TRBV20-1 and TRBJ2-1, with TRBD1 matching over 9 bases. With 6 bases clipped from V and 4 bases from J, the junction kept 4 bases outside the gene matches. Germline V CDR1 and CDR2: DFQATT, SNEGSKA (reference sequence). The CDR3 consists of 13 residues. The CDR3 DNA follows: TGCAGTGCAACCGGGACAGGGTACAATGAGCAGTTCTTC. It translates to CSATGTGYNEQFF.

This clonotype was seen a few times. The rearrangement links TRBV20-1 to TRBJ2-7; 7 bases align to TRBD1. The CDR3 is 12 residues long. Trimming took 8 bases from V and 2 from J; bases not matched to a gene: 6. Germline CDR1 reads DFQATT; CDR2 reads SNEGSKA (reference sequence). As DNA, the CDR3 is TGCAGTACGTTACAGGGGACCTACGAGCAGTACTTC. This translates into CSTLQGTYEQYF.

This clonotype occurred a few times. This chain links TRBV20-1 with TRBJ2-1; D is ambiguous. The CDR3 has 13 residues. Trimming left V 4 bases short and J 6 bases short, with 13 bases between. Per the germline V gene, CDR1 is DFQATT and CDR2 is SNEGSKA (reference sequence). The CDR3 DNA reads TGCAGTGCTACATCTCCCCAAGGCAATGAGCAGTTCTTC. This translates into CSATSPQGNEQFF.

This chain joins TRBV12-3 or TRBV12-4 and TRBJ2-5; D is perhaps TRBD2 (6 bases). The CDR3 runs to 16 residues. Between the trimmed V and J ends, which lost 6 bases and 5 bases, there was a span of 22 bases. The CDR3 protein is CASSTQGLPLGETQYF. CDR3 bases: TGTGCCAGCAGCACGCAAGGACTACCCTTGGGGGAGACCCAGTACTTC.

This clonotype was recorded at least ten times. The chain couples TRBV29-1 to TRBJ2-7; D might be TRBD1 (6 bases). The germline V gene encodes CDR1 SQVTM and CDR2 ANQGSEA. This CDR3 is 12 amino acids long. Trimming pared 7 bases from V and 2 bases from J, leaving 12 bases between. The DNA of the CDR3 is TGCAGCGGTGGGGGCGCACCCTACGAGCAGTACTTC. As protein: CSGGGAPYEQYF.

This clonotype was seen repeatedly, ten times or more. The chain links TRBV20-1 to TRBJ2-1, with no clear D. This CDR3 spans 13 amino acids. Trimming cost V 6 bases and J 8 bases, with 17 bases left between them. CDR1 and CDR2 from the germline V gene are DFQATT and SNEGSKA (reference sequence). CDR3 residues: CSAPAREKDEQFF. The CDR3 DNA reads TGCAGTGCCCCTGCTAGGGAAAAAGATGAGCAGTTCTTC.

The V and J genes are TRBV20-1 and TRBJ1-5; the D gene is possibly TRBD1 (5 bases). This CDR3 comprises 15 residues. Deletions cut 6 bases from V and 2 bases from J, with 17 bases between. Germline CDR1 and CDR2: DFQATT and SNEGSKA (reference sequence). CDR3 nucleotides: TGCAGTGCCGCAGGGACCCTTATTGGCAATCAGCCCCAGCATTTT. Translated: CSAAGTLIGNQPQHF.

The table lists this clonotype with a few counts. The chain is built from TRBV12-3 or TRBV12-4 and TRBJ1-1; no reliable D call. The CDR3 sequence is 13 residues long. Trimming took 5 bases from V and 7 from J, leaving 14 bases between them. The CDR3 spells CASSAPGGIEAFF. As DNA, the CDR3 is TGTGCCAGCAGTGCACCCGGAGGAATTGAAGCTTTCTTT.

The table lists this clonotype with a few counts. V usage is TRBV20-1 and J usage is TRBJ1-1; 11 bases fit TRBD1. Per germline, CDR1 DFQATT and CDR2 SNEGSKA (reference sequence). J gave up 4 bases and V 6 bases, and 7 bases lay outside the gene matches. The CDR3 has 14 residues. The CDR3 here is CSAKTGTGGTEAFF. DNA of the CDR3: TGCAGTGCCAAAACCGGGACAGGGGGCACTGAAGCTTTCTTT.

V and J are TRBV10-1 and TRBJ1-5, with 7 bases aligning to TRBD1. This CDR3 contains 14 residues. The germline V gene encodes CDR1 WNHNN and CDR2 SYGVQD (reference sequence). V was clipped by 10 bases and J by 0 bases; unmatched bases: 6. The CDR3 DNA reads as TGCGCCATTACGACAGGGTATAGCAATCAGCCCCAGCATTTT. Its translation is CAITTGYSNQPQHF.

This clonotype was seen only a few times. This sequence joins TRBV7-8 and TRBJ2-2, with D possibly TRBD2 on 7 matching bases. Germline V gene sequence: CDR1 SGHVS, CDR2 FQNEAQ. The CDR3 runs to 15 residues. V gave up 5 bases and J gave up 4 bases, with 14 bases separating them. CDR3 sequence reads: CASSRGGGITGELFF. In DNA, the CDR3 is TGTGCCAGCAGCCGGGGAGGGGGGATCACCGGGGAGCTGTTTTTT. Supplemented by reference TRBV7-8 and TRBJ2-2, the full variable domain reads GAGVSQSPRYKVAKRGQDVALRCDPISGHVSLFWYQQALGQGPEFLTYFQNEAQLDKSGLPSDRFFAERPEGSVSTLKIQRTQQEDSAVYLCASSRGGGITGELFFGEGSRLTVL.

The rearrangement joins TRBV3-1 to TRBJ2-3, with D possibly TRBD2 on 6 matching bases. The CDR3 contains 17 residues. V was clipped by 2 bases and J by 1 base, with 16 bases between them. Germline V gives CDR1 LGHDT, CDR2 YNNKEL (reference sequence). CDR3 DNA: TGTGCCAGCAGCCAATTTCGGTTCGGCGGGGGCACAGATACGCAGTATTTT. Its translation is CASSQFRFGGGTDTQYF.

Only a few counts were recorded for this clonotype. This chain connects TRBV29-1 to TRBJ1-6; TRBD1 matches at 10 bases. From germline, CDR1 is SQVTM and CDR2 ANQGSEA. This CDR3 contains 11 residues. Trimming at V came to 4 bases and at J to 19 bases, leaving 7 bases not matched to a gene. The CDR3 sequence: CSVGTGGELHF. In nucleotides, the CDR3 is TGCAGCGTTGGGACAGGGGGGGAGCTTCACTTT.

This clonotype was detected many times. CDR3 nucleotides: TGTGCCAGCAGAACACAGGGTGATGAGCAGTACTTC. Translated, it gives CASRTQGDEQYF. The chain carries TRBV12-3 or TRBV12-4 and TRBJ2-7, with TRBD1 as a possible D gene (6 bases). V dropped 6 bases and J dropped 7 bases, with 13 bases sitting between them. This CDR3 is 12 amino acids long.

This clonotype has at least ten counts. The rearrangement joins TRBV5-1 to TRBJ2-1; TRBD2 matches at 14 bases. The germline gives CDR1 SGHRS, CDR2 YFSETQ. CDR3 length: 15 amino acids. The J segment lost 10 bases and the V segment lost 4 bases, leaving 7 bases of the junction unmatched. The CDR3 DNA is TGCGCCAGCAGCGAGACTAGCGGGGGGGCGAGGGAGCAGTTCTTC. It yields the protein CASSETSGGAREQFF.

This clonotype has a handful of counts. The V and J genes are TRBV20-1 and TRBJ1-1; TRBD1 is a possible D gene (6 bases). The CDR3 covers 15 residues. The V end lost 5 bases, the J end lost 3 bases, and 19 bases lay between the germline ends. The germline V gene encodes CDR1 DFQATT and CDR2 SNEGSKA (reference sequence). The DNA of the CDR3 is TGCAGTGCTGCCCCCAGGGGAAGGAAAGACACTGAAGCTTTCTTT. Translating it yields CSAAPRGRKDTEAFF.

The chain joins TRBV12-3 or TRBV12-4 to TRBJ1-2; D possibly corresponds to TRBD1 (5 bases). V was pared by 5 bases and J by 4 bases, with 8 bases between. The CDR3 runs 12 residues. CDR3 nucleotide sequence: TGTGCCAGCAGTGACAGACGCTATGGCTACACCTTC. Its protein is CASSDRRYGYTF.